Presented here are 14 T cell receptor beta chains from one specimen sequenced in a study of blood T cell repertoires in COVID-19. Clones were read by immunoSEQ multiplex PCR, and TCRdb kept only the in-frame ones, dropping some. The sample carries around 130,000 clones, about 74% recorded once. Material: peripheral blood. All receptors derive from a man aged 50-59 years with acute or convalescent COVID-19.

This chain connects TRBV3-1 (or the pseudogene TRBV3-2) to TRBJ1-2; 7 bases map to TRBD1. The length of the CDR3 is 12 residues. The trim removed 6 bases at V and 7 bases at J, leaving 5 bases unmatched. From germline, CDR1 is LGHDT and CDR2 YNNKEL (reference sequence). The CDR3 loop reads CASSRQGGGYTF. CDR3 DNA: TGTGCCAGCAGTCGACAGGGTGGTGGCTACACCTTC.

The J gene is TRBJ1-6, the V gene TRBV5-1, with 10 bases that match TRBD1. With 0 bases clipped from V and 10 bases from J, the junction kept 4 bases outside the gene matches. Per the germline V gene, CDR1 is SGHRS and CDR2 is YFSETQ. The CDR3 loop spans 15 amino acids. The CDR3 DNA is TGCGCCAGCAGCTTGGGACGGACAGGGGGATCACCCCTCCACTTT. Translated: CASSLGRTGGSPLHF.

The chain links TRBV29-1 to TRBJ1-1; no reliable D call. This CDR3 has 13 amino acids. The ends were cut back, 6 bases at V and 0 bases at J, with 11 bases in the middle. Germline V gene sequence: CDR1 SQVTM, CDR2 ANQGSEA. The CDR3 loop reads CSVTGRMNTEAFF. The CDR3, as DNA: TGCAGCGTGACCGGCAGGATGAACACTGAAGCTTTCTTT.

The CDR3 bases are TGTGCCTCCCGGGACAGCTATAATTCACCCCTCCACTTT. Its translation: CASRDSYNSPLHF. This chain connects TRBV10-3 to TRBJ1-6, with TRBD1 identical over 7 bases. Trimming took 11 bases from V and 3 from J; bases not matched to a gene: 4. Germline CDR1 reads ENHRY; CDR2 reads SYGVKD. The CDR3 runs to 13 residues.

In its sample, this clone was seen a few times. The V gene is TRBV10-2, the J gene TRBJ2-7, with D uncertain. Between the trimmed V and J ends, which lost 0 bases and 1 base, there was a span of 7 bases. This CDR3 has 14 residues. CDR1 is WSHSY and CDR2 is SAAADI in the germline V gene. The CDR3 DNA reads TGCGCCAGCAGTGAGTCGTCCCTGTCCTACGAGCAGTACTTC. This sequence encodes CASSESSLSYEQYF.

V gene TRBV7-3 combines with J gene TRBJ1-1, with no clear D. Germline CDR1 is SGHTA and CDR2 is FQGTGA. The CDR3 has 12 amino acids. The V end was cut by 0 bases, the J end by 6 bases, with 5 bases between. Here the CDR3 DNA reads TGTGCCAGCAGCTTAACGGGCTCTGAAGCTTTCTTT. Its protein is CASSLTGSEAFF.

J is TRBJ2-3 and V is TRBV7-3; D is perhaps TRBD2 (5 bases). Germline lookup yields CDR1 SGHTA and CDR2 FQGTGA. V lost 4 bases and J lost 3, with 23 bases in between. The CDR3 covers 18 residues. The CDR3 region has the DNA TGTGCCAGCAGCTCGCCGACTACACCAAGGGAAGAGACAGATACGCAGTATTTT. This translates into CASSSPTTPREETDTQYF. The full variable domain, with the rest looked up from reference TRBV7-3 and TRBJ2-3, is GAGVSQTPSNKVTEKGKYVELRCDPISGHTALYWYRQSLGQGPEFLIYFQGTGAADDSGLPNDRFFAVRPEGSVSTLKIQRTERGDSAVYLCASSSPTTPREETDTQYFGPGTRLTVL.

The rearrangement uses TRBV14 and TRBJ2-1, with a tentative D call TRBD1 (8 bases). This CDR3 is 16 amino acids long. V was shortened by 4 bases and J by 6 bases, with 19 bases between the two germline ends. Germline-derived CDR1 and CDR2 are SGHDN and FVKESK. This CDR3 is CASSRFGQGGSNEQFF. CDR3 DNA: TGTGCCAGCAGCCGATTTGGACAGGGAGGGAGCAATGAGCAGTTCTTC.

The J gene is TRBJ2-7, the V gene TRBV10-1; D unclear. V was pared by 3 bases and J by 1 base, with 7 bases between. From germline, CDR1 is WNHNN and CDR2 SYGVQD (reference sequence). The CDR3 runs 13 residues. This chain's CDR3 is CASSESDSYEQYF. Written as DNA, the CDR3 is TGCGCCAGCAGTGAATCAGATTCCTACGAGCAGTACTTC.

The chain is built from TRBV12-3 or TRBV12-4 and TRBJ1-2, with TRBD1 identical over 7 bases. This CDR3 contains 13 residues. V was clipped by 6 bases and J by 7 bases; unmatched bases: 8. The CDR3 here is CASSLAQGSGYTF. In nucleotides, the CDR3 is TGTGCCAGCAGCTTGGCACAGGGGAGTGGCTACACCTTC.

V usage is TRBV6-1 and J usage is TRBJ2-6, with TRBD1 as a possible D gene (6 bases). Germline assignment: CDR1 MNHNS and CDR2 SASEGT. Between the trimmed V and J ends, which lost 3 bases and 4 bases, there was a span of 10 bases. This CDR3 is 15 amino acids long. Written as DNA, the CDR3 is TGTGCCAGCAGTGAGTTGGGGGCCGGGGCCAACGTCCTGACTTTC. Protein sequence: CASSELGAGANVLTF.

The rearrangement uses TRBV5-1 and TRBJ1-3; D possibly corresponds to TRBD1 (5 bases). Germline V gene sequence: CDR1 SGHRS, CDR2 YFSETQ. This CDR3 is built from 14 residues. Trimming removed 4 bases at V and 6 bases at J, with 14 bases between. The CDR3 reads CASSQGRGENTIYF. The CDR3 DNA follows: TGCGCCAGCAGCCAGGGACGGGGGGAAAACACCATATATTTT.

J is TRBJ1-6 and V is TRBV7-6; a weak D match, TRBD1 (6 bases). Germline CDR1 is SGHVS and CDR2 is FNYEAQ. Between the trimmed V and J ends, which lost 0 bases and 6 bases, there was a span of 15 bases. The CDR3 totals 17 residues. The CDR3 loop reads CASSLAGVGTSNSPLHF. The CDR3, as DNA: TGTGCCAGCAGCTTAGCGGGTGTCGGGACATCTAATTCACCCCTCCACTTT.

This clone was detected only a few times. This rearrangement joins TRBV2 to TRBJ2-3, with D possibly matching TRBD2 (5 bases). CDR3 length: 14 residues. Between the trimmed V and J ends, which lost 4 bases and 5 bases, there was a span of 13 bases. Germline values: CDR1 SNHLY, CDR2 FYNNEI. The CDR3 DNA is TGTGCCAGCAGTGTTCGGGGAGAAGGAGATACGCAGTATTTT. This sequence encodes CASSVRGEGDTQYF. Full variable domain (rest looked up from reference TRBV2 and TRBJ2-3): EPEVTQTPSHQVTQMGQEVILRCVPISNHLYFYWYRQILGQKVEFLVSFYNNEISEKSEIFDDQFSVERPDGSNFTLKIRSTKLEDSAMYFCASSVRGEGDTQYFGPGTRLTVL.